This entry lists 8 T cell receptor beta chains sequenced from one sample in a study of Tregs in tolerant kidney transplant recipients. Measured with immunoSEQ multiplex PCR; TCRdb has only the in-frame clones, and not every one. The sample gives 55,000 to 70,000 clones, approximately 85% of which show up once; 2.1% is in the top ten. This specimen consisted of Tregs from blood, obtained before the transplant. The receptors were gathered from a human donor who received a combined kidney and bone marrow transplant.

Points on this clone: At one end the junction does not follow the germline gene, possibly because of a read error. V and J are TRBV2 and TRBJ2-7; D may match TRBD1 or TRBD2 (6 bases each). CDR1 is SNHLY and CDR2 is FYNNEI in the germline V gene. This CDR3 contains 14 residues. CDR3 loop: CASSESPGAKGTVF. For the CDR3, the DNA is TGTGCCAGCAGTGAGTCTCCGGGGGCTAAAGGAACGGTCTTC.

V and J are TRBV7-9 and TRBJ1-1; D remains unclear. In germline, CDR1 is SEHNR, CDR2 FQNEAQ (reference sequence). The CDR3 totals 14 residues. Between the trimmed V and J ends, which lost 6 bases and 0 bases, there was a span of 11 bases. CDR3 amino acids: CASRLGELNTEAFF. CDR3 nucleotides: TGTGCCAGCAGGTTGGGAGAGCTGAACACTGAAGCTTTCTTT.

This CDR3 is CASRQGAGYTF. For the CDR3, the DNA is TGTGCCAGCAGACAGGGAGCTGGCTACACCTTC. The chain joins TRBV2 to TRBJ1-2, with D possibly TRBD1 on 6 matching bases. CDR1 is SNHLY and CDR2 is FYNNEI in the germline V gene. The CDR3 has 11 amino acids. Trimming pared 6 bases from V and 7 bases from J, leaving 9 bases between.

The rearrangement joins TRBV2 to TRBJ1-2, with a weak D call TRBD1 (6 bases). Trimming shortened V by 7 bases and J by 6 bases, and 18 bases separated the two germline ends. Germline values: CDR1 SNHLY, CDR2 FYNNEI. There are 14 residues in the CDR3. The CDR3 reads CASNPLSGAHGYTF. The CDR3 DNA is TGTGCCAGCAATCCTCTTTCAGGGGCACATGGCTACACCTTC.

This clone was recorded once. The rearrangement links TRBV6-6 to TRBJ1-5; D possibly corresponds to TRBD1 (5 bases). This CDR3 comprises 14 residues. Per the germline V gene, CDR1 is MNHNY and CDR2 is SVGAGI (reference sequence). V gave up 5 bases and J gave up 3 bases, with 11 bases separating them. The CDR3 DNA follows: TGTGCCAGCAGTGAGGGGCCGTTCAATCAGCCCCAGCATTTT. Its protein product is CASSEGPFNQPQHF.

This chain uses TRBV5-6 with TRBJ2-7; D might be TRBD1 (6 bases). The germline CDR1 and CDR2 sequences are SGHDT and YYEEEE. This CDR3 is 15 amino acids long. Trimming took off 4 bases at V and 2 bases at J, with 16 bases between the two ends. The DNA for the CDR3 is TGTGCCAGCAGCCTAACAGGGAAACAAGCCTACGAGCAGTACTTC. Translated: CASSLTGKQAYEQYF.

The J gene is TRBJ2-3, the V gene TRBV5-4; no firm D call. Trimming stripped 3 bases from V and 2 bases from J, with 7 bases between. Looked up from germline, CDR1 is SGHNT and CDR2 is YYREEE (reference sequence). The CDR3 is 13 amino acids. The CDR3 nucleotides are TGTGCCAGCAGCTCCGGGTCCACAGATACGCAGTATTTT. Residues: CASSSGSTDTQYF.

This chain connects TRBV7-2 to TRBJ2-2; D could derive from TRBD1 or TRBD2 (6 bases each). The germline V gene encodes CDR1 SGHTA and CDR2 FQGNSA. Trimming took 4 bases from V and 4 from J, leaving 19 bases between them. There are 17 residues in the CDR3. The CDR3 region is CASSSRGTVRGTGELFF. The CDR3 DNA is TGTGCCAGCAGCTCAAGGGGGACTGTGAGGGGCACCGGGGAGCTGTTTTTT.